The clone carrying this T cell receptor beta chain turned up a few times. Per the original methods: Counts of nucleated cells, estimated from reference gene primer amplification, were obtained. TCRdb's copy holds only in-frame clones and misses some; the assay was immunoSEQ multiplex PCR. The V and J calls and clone size are taken from that table; D and trimming were inferred from the DNA. The repertoire holds about 430,000 clones, with nearly 90% as singletons. CDR3 length equals 15 residues. J gave up 7 bases and V 5 bases, and 8 bases lay outside the gene matches. Germline values: CDR1 SNHLY, CDR2 FYNNEI. This entry comes from a study of blood T cell repertoires in COVID-19. Turning to the study itself: From T cells, B-cell-depleted T cells, or PBMCs came the material, which was cDNA or gDNA.

Up to 2 weeks before entering the study, exposed participants had met a COVID-19 case. This receptor was taken from a woman between 18 and 30 years old who had been exposed to COVID-19. Sequenced: PBMCs or T cells enriched from blood (not recorded which). V is TRBV2 and J is TRBJ2-7, with 13 bases lining up with TRBD2. The CDR3 spells CASSTRTSGSWEQYF. CDR3 DNA: TGTGCCAGCAGTACCCGGACTAGCGGGAGCTGGGAGCAGTACTTC.